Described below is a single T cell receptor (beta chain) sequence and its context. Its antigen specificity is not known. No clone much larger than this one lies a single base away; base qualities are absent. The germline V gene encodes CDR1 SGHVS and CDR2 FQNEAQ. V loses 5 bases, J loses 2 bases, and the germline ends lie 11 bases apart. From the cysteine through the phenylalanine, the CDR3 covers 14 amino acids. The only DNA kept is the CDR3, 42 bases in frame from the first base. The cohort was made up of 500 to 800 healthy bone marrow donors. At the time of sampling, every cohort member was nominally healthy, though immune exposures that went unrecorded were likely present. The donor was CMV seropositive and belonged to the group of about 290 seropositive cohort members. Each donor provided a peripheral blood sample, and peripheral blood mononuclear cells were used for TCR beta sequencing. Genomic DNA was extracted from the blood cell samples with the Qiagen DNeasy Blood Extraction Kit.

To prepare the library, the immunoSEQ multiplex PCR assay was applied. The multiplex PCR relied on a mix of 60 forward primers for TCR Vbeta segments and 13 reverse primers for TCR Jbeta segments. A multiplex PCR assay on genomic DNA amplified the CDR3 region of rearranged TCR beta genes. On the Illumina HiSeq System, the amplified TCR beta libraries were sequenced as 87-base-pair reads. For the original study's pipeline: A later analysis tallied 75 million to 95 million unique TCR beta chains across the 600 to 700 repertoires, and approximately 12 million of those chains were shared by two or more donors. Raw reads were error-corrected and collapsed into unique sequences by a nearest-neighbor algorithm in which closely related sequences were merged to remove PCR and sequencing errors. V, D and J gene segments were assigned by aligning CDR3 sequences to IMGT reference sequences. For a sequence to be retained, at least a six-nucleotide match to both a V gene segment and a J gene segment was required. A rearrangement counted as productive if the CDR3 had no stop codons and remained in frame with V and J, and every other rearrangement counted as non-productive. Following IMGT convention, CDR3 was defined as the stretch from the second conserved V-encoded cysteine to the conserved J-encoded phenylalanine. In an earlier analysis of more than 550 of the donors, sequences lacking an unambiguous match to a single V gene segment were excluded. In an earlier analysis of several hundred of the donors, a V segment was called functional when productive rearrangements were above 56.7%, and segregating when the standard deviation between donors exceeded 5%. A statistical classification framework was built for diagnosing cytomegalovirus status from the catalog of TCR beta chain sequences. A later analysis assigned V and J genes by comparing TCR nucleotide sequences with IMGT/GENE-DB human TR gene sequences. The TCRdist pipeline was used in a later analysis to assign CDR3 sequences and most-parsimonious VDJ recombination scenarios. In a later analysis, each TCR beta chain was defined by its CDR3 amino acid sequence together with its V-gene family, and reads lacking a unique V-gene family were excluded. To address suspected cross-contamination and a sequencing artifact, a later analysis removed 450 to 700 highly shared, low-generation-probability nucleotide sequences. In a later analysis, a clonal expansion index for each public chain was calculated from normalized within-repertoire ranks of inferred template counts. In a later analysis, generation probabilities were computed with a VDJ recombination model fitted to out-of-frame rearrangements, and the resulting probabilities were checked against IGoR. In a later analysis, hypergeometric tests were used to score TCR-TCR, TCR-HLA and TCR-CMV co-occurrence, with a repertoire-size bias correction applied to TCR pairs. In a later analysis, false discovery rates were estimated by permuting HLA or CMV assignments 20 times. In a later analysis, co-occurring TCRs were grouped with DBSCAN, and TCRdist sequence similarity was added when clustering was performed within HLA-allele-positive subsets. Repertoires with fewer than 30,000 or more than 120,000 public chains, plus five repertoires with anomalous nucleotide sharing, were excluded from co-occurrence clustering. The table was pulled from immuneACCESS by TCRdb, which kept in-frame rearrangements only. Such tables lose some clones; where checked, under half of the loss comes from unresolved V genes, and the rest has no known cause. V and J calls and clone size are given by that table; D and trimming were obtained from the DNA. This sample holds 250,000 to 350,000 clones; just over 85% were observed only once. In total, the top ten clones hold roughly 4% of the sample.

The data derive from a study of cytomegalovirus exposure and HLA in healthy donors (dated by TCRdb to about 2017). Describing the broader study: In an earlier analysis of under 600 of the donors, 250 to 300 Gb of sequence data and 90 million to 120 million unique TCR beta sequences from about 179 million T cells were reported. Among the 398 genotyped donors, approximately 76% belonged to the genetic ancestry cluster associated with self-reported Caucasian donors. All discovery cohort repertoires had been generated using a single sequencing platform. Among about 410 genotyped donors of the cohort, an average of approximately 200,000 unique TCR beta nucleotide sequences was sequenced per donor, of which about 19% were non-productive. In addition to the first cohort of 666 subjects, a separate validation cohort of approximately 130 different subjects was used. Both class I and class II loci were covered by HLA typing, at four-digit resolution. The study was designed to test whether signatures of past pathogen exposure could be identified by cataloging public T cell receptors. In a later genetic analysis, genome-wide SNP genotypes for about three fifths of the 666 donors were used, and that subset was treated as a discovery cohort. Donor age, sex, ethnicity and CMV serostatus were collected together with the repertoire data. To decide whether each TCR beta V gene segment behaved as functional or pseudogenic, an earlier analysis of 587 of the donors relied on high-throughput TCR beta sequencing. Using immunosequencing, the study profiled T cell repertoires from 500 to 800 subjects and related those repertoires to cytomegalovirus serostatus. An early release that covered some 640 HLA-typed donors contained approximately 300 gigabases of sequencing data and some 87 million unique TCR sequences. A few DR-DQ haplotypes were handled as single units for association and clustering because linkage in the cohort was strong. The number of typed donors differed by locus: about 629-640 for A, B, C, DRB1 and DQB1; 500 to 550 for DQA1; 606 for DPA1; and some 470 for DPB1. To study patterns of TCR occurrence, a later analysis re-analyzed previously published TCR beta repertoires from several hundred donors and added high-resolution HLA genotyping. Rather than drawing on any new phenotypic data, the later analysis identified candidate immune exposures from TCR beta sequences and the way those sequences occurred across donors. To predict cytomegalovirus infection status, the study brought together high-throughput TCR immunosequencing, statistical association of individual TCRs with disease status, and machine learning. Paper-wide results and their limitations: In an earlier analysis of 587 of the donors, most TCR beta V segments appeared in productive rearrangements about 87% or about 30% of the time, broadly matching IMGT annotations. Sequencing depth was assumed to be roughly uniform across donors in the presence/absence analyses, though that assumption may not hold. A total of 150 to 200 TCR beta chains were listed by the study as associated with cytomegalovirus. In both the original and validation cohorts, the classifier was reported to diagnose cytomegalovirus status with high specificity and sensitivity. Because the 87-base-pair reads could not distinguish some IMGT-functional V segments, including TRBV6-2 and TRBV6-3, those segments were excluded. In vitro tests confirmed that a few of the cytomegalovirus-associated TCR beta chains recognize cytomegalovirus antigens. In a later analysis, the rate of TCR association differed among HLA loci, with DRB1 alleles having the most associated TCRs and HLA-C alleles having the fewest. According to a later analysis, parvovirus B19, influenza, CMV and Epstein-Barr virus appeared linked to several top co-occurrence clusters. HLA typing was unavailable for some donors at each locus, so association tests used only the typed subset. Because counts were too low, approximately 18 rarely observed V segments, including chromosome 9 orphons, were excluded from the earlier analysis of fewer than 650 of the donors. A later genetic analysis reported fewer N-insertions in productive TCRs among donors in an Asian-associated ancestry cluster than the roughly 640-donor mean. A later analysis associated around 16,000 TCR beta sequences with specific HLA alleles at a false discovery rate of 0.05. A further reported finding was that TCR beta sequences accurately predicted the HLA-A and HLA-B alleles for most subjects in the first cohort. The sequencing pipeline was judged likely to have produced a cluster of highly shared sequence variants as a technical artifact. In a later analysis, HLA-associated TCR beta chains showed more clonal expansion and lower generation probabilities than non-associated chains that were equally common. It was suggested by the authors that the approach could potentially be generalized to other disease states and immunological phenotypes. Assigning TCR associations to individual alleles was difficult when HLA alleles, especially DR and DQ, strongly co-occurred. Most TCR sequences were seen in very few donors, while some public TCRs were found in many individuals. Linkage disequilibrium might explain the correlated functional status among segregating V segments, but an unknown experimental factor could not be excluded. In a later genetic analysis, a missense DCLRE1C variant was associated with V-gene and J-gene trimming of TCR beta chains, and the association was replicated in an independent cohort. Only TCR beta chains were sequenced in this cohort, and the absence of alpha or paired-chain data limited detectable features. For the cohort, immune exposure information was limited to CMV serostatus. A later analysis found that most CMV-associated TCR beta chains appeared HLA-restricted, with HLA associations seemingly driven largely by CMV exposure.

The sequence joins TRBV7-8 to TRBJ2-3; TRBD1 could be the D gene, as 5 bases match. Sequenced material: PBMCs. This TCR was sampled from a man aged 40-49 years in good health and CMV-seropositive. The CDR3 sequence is CASSPQVFTDTQYF. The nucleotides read TGTGCCAGCAGCCCACAGGTCTTCACAGATACGCAGTATTTT.